These 15 T cell receptor beta chains came from one sample sequenced in a study of graft-versus-host responses after intestinal transplantation. These receptors are not linked to any known antigen. The repertoire was sequenced with immunoSEQ multiplex PCR; TCRdb's copy has only in-frame clones and lacks some. The repertoire holds some 100,000 clones, roughly 87% seen once, with 0.85% to 1% in the top ten. This sample comprised unstimulated CD4+ T cells sorted from spleen or lymph node cells, obtained before transplant. The receptors originated from a human donor who was the organ donor for an intestinal transplant.

This chain uses TRBV5-6 with TRBJ2-7; D might be TRBD2 (5 bases). Germline V gene sequence: CDR1 SGHDT, CDR2 YYEEEE. V shed 5 bases and J shed 4 bases, with 13 bases lying between them. The CDR3 covers 13 residues. CDR3 protein: CASSRGLGYEQYF. CDR3 coding DNA: TGTGCCAGCAGTCGGGGTTTAGGGTACGAGCAGTACTTC.

The rearrangement links TRBV7-8 to TRBJ1-2, with TRBD1 as a possible D gene (5 bases). Trimming removed 5 bases from V and 7 bases from J, with 20 bases in between. Germline loops: CDR1 SGHVS, CDR2 FQNEAQ. The CDR3 totals 15 residues. CDR3 protein: CASSPLPGSGPGYTF. CDR3 coding DNA: TGTGCCAGCAGCCCTCTTCCAGGGTCCGGCCCTGGCTACACCTTC.

This rearrangement joins TRBV18 to TRBJ2-5; TRBD1 is a possible D gene (6 bases). CDR1 KGHSH and CDR2 LQKENI come from the germline V gene. The ends were cut back, 3 bases at V and 0 bases at J, with 14 bases in the middle. The CDR3 consists of 16 residues. The CDR3 DNA sequence: TGTGCCAGCTCACCGCCAGGGGCGGCGTACCAAGAGACCCAGTACTTC. This codes for CASSPPGAAYQETQYF. Full variable domain (rest looked up from reference TRBV18 and TRBJ2-5): NAGVMQNPRHLVRRRGQEARLRCSPMKGHSHVYWYRQLPEEGLKFMVYLQKENIIDESGMPKERFSAEFPKEGPSILRIQQVVRGDSAAYFCASSPPGAAYQETQYFGPGTRLLVL.

The gene calls are TRBV6-1 and TRBJ2-5; 10 bases are shared with TRBD2. This CDR3 is 15 amino acids long. V shed 6 bases, J shed 11 bases, and the junction held 15 bases outside the gene matches. Germline CDR1 reads MNHNS; CDR2 reads SASEGT. CDR3 protein: CASSPTSGDHGEQYF. CDR3 sequence (DNA): TGTGCCAGCAGCCCAACTAGCGGGGACCACGGGGAGCAGTACTTC.

This clone appeared a single time. The chain has TRBV5-8 and TRBJ1-2, with D hard to call. The V gene lost 6 bases and the J gene lost 2 bases, with 23 bases spanning the gap. The CDR3 contains 17 residues. Germline CDR1 and CDR2: SGHTS and YDEGEE. The CDR3 DNA reads TGTGCCAGCACTTGGGAGGCAGGAGCACCTCAGAACTATGGCTACACCTTC. Its protein is CASTWEAGAPQNYGYTF.

The V and J genes are TRBV28 and TRBJ2-7, with D possibly matching TRBD2 (5 bases). Trimming took 7 bases from V and 3 from J, leaving 7 bases between them. Per the germline V gene, CDR1 is MDHEN and CDR2 is SYDVKM. The CDR3 contains 11 residues. The CDR3 region has the DNA TGTGCCAGCACGGGGATCTACGAGCAGTACTTC. Its protein product is CASTGIYEQYF.

The genes are TRBV5-1 and TRBJ2-6; TRBD2 aligns across 7 bases. The CDR3 spans 16 residues. V trimming: 4 bases; J trimming: 0 bases; junction bases outside the gene matches: 4. CDR1 and CDR2 (germline): SGHRS, YFSETQ. CDR3 sequence reads: CASSPGTTSGANVLTF. Here the CDR3 DNA reads TGCGCCAGCAGCCCAGGGACTACCTCTGGGGCCAACGTCCTGACTTTC.

The J gene is TRBJ1-2, the V gene TRBV5-4; no firm D call. Trimming removed 1 base at V and 8 bases at J, with 12 bases between. Per the germline V gene, CDR1 is SGHNT and CDR2 is YYREEE (reference sequence). CDR3 length equals 13 residues. Written as DNA, the CDR3 is TGTGCCAGCAGCTTGAAGGCTATGAGCGGCTACACCTTC. It is translated as CASSLKAMSGYTF. The full variable domain, with the rest looked up from reference TRBV5-4 and TRBJ1-2, is ETGVTQSPTHLIKTRGQQVTLRCSSQSGHNTVSWYQQALGQGPQFIFQYYREEENGRGNFPPRFSGLQFPNYSSELNVNALELDDSALYLCASSLKAMSGYTFGSGTRLTVV.

The rearrangement joins TRBV19 to TRBJ1-5, with 7 bases lining up with TRBD1. This CDR3 has 14 residues. CDR1 and CDR2 (germline): LNHDA, SQIVND (reference sequence). After removal of 10 bases from V and 0 bases from J, the junction contained 6 bases not matched to a gene. As DNA, the CDR3 is TGTGCCACTCGGGACAGCTATAGCAATCAGCCCCAGCATTTT. Translated: CATRDSYSNQPQHF.

The V and J genes are TRBV10-3 and TRBJ2-3, with D possibly being TRBD2 (6 bases). This CDR3 contains 15 residues. The V gene lost 7 bases and the J gene lost 2 bases, with 16 bases spanning the gap. The V gene's germline CDR1 is ENHRY and CDR2 SYGVKD. This CDR3 is CAITPGVPHTDTQYF. The CDR3, as DNA: TGTGCCATCACCCCGGGGGTCCCCCACACAGATACGCAGTATTTT.

The CDR3 reads CASSELGNEQFF. DNA of the CDR3: TGTGCCAGTAGTGAACTAGGGAATGAGCAGTTCTTC. The chain links TRBV19 to TRBJ2-1, with TRBD2 as a possible D gene (5 bases). The germline CDR1 and CDR2 sequences are LNHDA and SQIVND (reference sequence). CDR3 length equals 12 residues. Between the trimmed V and J ends, which lost 5 bases and 7 bases, there was a span of 9 bases.

This CDR3 is CASSPGTGREQYF. The CDR3 DNA is TGTGCCAGCTCACCTGGGACAGGACGCGAGCAGTACTTC. This chain links TRBV18 with TRBJ2-7, with TRBD1 identical over 8 bases. Germline V CDR1 and CDR2: KGHSH, LQKENI. J gave up 6 bases and V 3 bases, and 4 bases lay outside the gene matches. CDR3 length equals 13 residues.

The genes are TRBV5-6 and TRBJ2-7, with no clear D. V lost 1 base to trimming and J lost 3 bases, with 11 bases between them. The CDR3 is 14 amino acids. Germline CDR1 and CDR2: SGHDT and YYEEEE. CDR3 nucleotide sequence: TGTGCCAGCAGCTTGAGATCCTATAACTACGAGCAGTACTTC. It codes for CASSLRSYNYEQYF.

The gene calls are TRBV5-1 and TRBJ2-2; unclear D gene. V gave up 2 bases and J gave up 3 bases, with 11 bases separating them. Germline V gene lookup returns CDR1 SGHRS and CDR2 YFSETQ. The CDR3 extends over 15 amino acids. CDR3 coding DNA: TGCGCCAGCAGCTTTGGACCTAGGGACACCGGGGAGCTGTTTTTT. The encoded protein is CASSFGPRDTGELFF.

The chain uses TRBV5-4 and TRBJ1-1; 8 bases are a match to TRBD1. With 5 bases clipped from V and 5 bases from J, the junction kept 11 bases outside the gene matches. Germline CDR1 SGHNT, CDR2 YYREEE (reference sequence). The CDR3 sequence is 15 residues long. CDR3 protein: CASRAGGNTGTEAFF. CDR3 bases: TGTGCCAGCAGAGCAGGGGGCAATACAGGGACTGAAGCTTTCTTT. The full variable domain, rest sourced from reference TRBV5-4 and TRBJ1-1, is ETGVTQSPTHLIKTRGQQVTLRCSSQSGHNTVSWYQQALGQGPQFIFQYYREEENGRGNFPPRFSGLQFPNYSSELNVNALELDDSALYLCASRAGGNTGTEAFFGQGTRLTVV.